This T cell receptor (beta chain) was found in a study of blood T cells in healthy people across ages (dated by TCRdb to between 2014 and 2017). About the full investigation: Template switching captured roughly one uniquely barcoded TCR beta cDNA molecule per two T cells in model experiments. Using deep sequencing normalized with unique cDNA molecular identifiers, the study measured how TCR beta repertoire diversity changes with age. Using the same blood draw, the study looked at two additional independent replicas of 1 million unique cDNA reads for two donors, one aged 18 to 30 and the other aged 80 or older. The donors were divided into four age groups: young (average 16 years), middle-aged (about 40), aged (approximately 64) and long-lived (82).

The donors were roughly 39 Caucasian individuals from Russia, aged 6 to 90 years, who were systemically healthy. Each donor gave about 9.8 milliliters of peripheral blood, drawn into EDTA-treated Vacutainer tubes. PBMCs were isolated by Ficoll-Paque density-gradient centrifugation, with at least 7 million obtained per sample. Total RNA, at least 5.5 micrograms per sample, was extracted from PBMCs with Trizol reagent. For every donor, flow cytometry on a PBMC aliquot measured the percentage of naive CD45RAhigh/CD27high T cells. The paper's findings and limits, for the study overall: As age increased, observed TCR beta diversity per million T cells dropped in a roughly linear way, and a significant reduction was already evident by age around 41. The long-lived group showed more naive CD4+ T cells, fewer expanded clones and increased TCR diversity than the aged group, suggesting age selection. The CMV infection status of donors was not known, potentially confounding age-related changes in expanded clonotypes. The percentage of naive T cells measured by flow cytometry correlated strongly with observed TCR beta diversity. Since profiling was done on bulk unsorted PBMCs, naive and antigen-experienced compartments could not be conclusively compared. Total diversity estimates from one million sequenced T cells were considered lower bounds and underestimates.

The CDR3 spans 16 residues, from the cysteine through the phenylalanine. Of the read, only the CDR3 DNA is kept; its 48 bases are in frame from base 1. V is trimmed back by 3 bases and J by 7 bases, and the junction contains 7 bases that no gene match accounts for. Library construction relied on 5' RACE. This sample was sequenced with an Illumina HiSeq 2500. A second PCR of about 6 to 12 cycles was performed with a sample-barcoded 5' primer and a J-beta primer mix. A template-switch 5' adaptor carrying 12 random nucleotides introduced a unique molecular identifier onto each TCR beta cDNA molecule. Each sample yielded at least 3 million CDR3-containing paired-end reads. The Mint cDNA synthesis kit, primed by a TRBC-specific oligonucleotide, was used to synthesize first-strand cDNA from all RNA. After uracil-DNA glycosylase treatment, a first 18-cycle PCR used universal primers M1SS and BC2_uni_R on all cDNA. On the study's bioinformatics: Each sample was normalized by randomly selecting 1 million high-quality reads, each carrying a distinct molecular identifier. Instead of being binned into consensus sequences, reads that shared molecular identifiers were thrown out. CDR3 identification, clonotype clustering and error correction used MiTCR with a Q25 quality threshold and the strictest error-elimination algorithm. Lower-bound total TCR beta diversity was estimated with a nonparametric unseen species model using Euler transformation. TCRdb redid the processing of the public reads, applying fastp at Q25 and MiXCR, and retained in-frame beta chains. Rows are combined by CDR3 protein, so each entry shows the most common genes and DNA. These V and J calls rely on TCRdb rather than the paper's analysis. The sample records 550,000 to 650,000 distinct CDR3 sequences, about 26% of which are singletons. The top ten clones comprise about 3.3% of the sample.

Concerning this clonotype: What antigen it recognizes has not been identified. No qualities accompany the bases; no much larger clone lies one base away.

The same specimen was also included in a second study, on T cells of mothers and their children. As that second study puts it: Nine systemically healthy Caucasian individuals, comprising three mothers and their six children, were included as donors. cDNA synthesis consumed the entire amount of extracted RNA, loaded at about 1.6 ug RNA in each 15 ul reaction. In the second PCR, the M1S primer introduced both the sample barcodes and 2-4 random nucleotides. Each mother yielded over 8.5 million TCR beta CDR3 reads and each child 2.5 million to 3 million reads. Thymic selection similarly shapes TCR recombination output in related and unrelated pairs, with minor effect from inherited differences. Normalized repertoire overlap was always slightly but never significantly higher in related than unrelated mother-child pairs. Persistent microchimeric T cell clones were not detected, at a sensitivity of 95 to 100 clones per million clonotypes. To look for features that set related mother-child pairs apart from unrelated individuals, the researchers ran deep NGS to compare the TCR beta repertoires of mothers and children. On average, the children were about 12 +/- 4 years old, while the mothers were about 38 +/- 4 years old. After adapter ligation with NEBNext reagents, the libraries were sequenced on Illumina HiSeq 2000 with 100+100 nt paired-end reads. To avoid cross-contamination, the mother libraries and the child libraries were prepared a month apart and sequenced in separate runs. For each donor, somewhere between about 450,000 and 2,200,000 distinct TCR beta clonotypes were identified. Naive TCR beta clonotypes were estimated from low-frequency clonotypes matched to each donor's FACS-determined naive share, without sorting.

Recombination joined TRBV12-3 or TRBV12-4 with TRBJ2-2, with 11 bases aligning to TRBD2. The sample taken for sequencing was blood. The clonotype comes from a boy aged 2 to 9 in good health. The sequence in DNA is TGTGCCAGCAGTTTCGGTCTAGCGGGAGGAATCGGGGAGCTGTTTTTT. It translates as CASSFGLAGGIGELFF.